This TCR beta chain was observed in a study of metastatic and nonmetastatic thyroid tumors. Study overall: Repertoire data that came from the blood and tumor or nodule tissue of malignant and benign thyroid patients were compared. Study-level findings and limits: Significantly greater TCR beta diversity was reportedly found in malignant thyroid tumors than in benign nodules (in blood and tumor).

This clone was seen many times. The target antigen is unknown. From the PCR reads, TCRdb re-called clones with MiXCR. Of around 29,000 clones listed, 24% are singletons. Thyroid surgery was performed in patients who had received no treatment beforehand. CDR1 and CDR2 from the germline V gene are SGHNT and YENEEA. V lost 5 bases to trimming and J lost 7 bases, with 23 bases between them. This CDR3 has 16 amino acids. The chain recombines TRBV11-3 with TRBJ2-5, with D possibly TRBD2 on 5 matching bases. The sample was blood. The sequence derives from a female donor with papillary thyroid cancer or a benign thyroid nodule (not recorded which). Some clones in this sample may be carry-over from other donors' samples. DNA of the CDR3: TGTGCCAGCAGCCCCCCGGACGAGGGCGGTCTGGGGACCCAGTACTTC. This sequence encodes CASSPPDEGGLGTQYF.